The entry that follows covers one T cell receptor beta chain sequence. What it recognizes is unknown. These data originate in a study of OX40 agonist ivuxolimab in advanced cancers. Study-level results: Averaging showed that CD8+ T cells had more expanded clones than CD4+ did.

TCRdb's table, derived via immunoSEQ multiplex PCR, lists solely in-frame clones and lacks some. Of over 30,000 clones detected, roughly 87% appear once; the ten largest clones hold roughly 1%. CDR1 and CDR2 from the germline V gene are MNHNS and SASEGT. With 10 bases removed from V and 10 bases from J, the gap between germline ends came to 14 bases. The CDR3 contains 12 residues. This receptor was identified in an adult with an advanced solid tumor such as melanoma, head and neck, liver or kidney cancer. The chain links TRBV6-1 to TRBJ1-6; the D is unclear. The source was CD4+ or CD8+ T cells sorted from blood, collected in a trial of the OX40 agonist ivuxolimab. The CDR3 sequence is CAIAPEKSPLHF. DNA for the CDR3: TGTGCCATCGCCCCGGAGAAGTCACCCCTCCACTTT.